The rows below give T cell receptor beta chains drawn from one sample of a study of OX40 agonist ivuxolimab in advanced cancers. The method was immunoSEQ multiplex PCR; TCRdb's version includes in-frame clones alone and lacks a portion of them. Here the sample spans tens of thousands of clones, almost 85% being singletons. The sample here was CD4+ or CD8+ T cells sorted from blood, taken in a trial of the OX40 agonist ivuxolimab. The receptors derive from an adult with an advanced solid tumor such as melanoma, head and neck, liver or kidney cancer. CDR3s include the opening cysteine and the closing phenylalanine or tryptophan. A D gene is named only where the DNA matches it firmly. For some rows the clone size is stated as once, few or many, or as a class when expanded; others skip it.

V	D	J	size	DNA	CDR3
TRBV6-5	-	TRBJ1-1	-	TGTGCCAGCAGTAGCCAACGGTGGGGGAACACTGAAGCTTTCTTT	CASSSQRWGNTEAFF
TRBV2	-	TRBJ2-7	-	TGTGCCAGCAGTGATGTGGGGGTCGAGCAGTACTTC	CASSDVGVEQYF
TRBV2	-	TRBJ1-1	-	TGTGCCAGCAGTGTTGATGGCAGGGGCGGCACTGAAGCTTTCTTT	CASSVDGRGGTEAFF
TRBV18	-	TRBJ1-5	-	TGTGCCAGCTCACGGGGTCAAGGGCAGCCCCAGCATTTT	CASSRGQGQPQHF
TRBV19	-	TRBJ1-5	-	TGTGCCAGTAGTATCGACAATAGCAATCAGCCCCAGCATTTT	CASSIDNSNQPQHF
TRBV7-8	-	TRBJ1-1	-	TGTGCCAGCAGCTTAGGTGGGGCTGAAGCTTTCTTT	CASSLGGAEAFF
TRBV14	TRBD1	TRBJ2-7	-	TGTGCCAGCAGCCAAGGGAGACAGGGGTCCTACGAGCAGTACTTC	CASSQGRQGSYEQYF
TRBV13	TRBD1	TRBJ1-2	-	TGTGCCAGCAGCCCGGGGAGGGGGCAACGCGGCTACACCTTC	CASSPGRGQRGYTF
TRBV19	-	TRBJ2-3	-	TGTGCCAGCCGCTTGAGGGATACGCAGTATTTT	CASRLRDTQYF
TRBV9	TRBD2	TRBJ2-3	-	TGTGCCAGCAGCGTAGCTCTGGGACTAGACAGCCAGTATTTT	CASSVALGLDSQYF
TRBV4-1	-	TRBJ1-4	-	TGCGCCAGCAGCCAAGACGGGGGGACTAATGAAAAACTGTTTTTT	CASSQDGGTNEKLFF
TRBV7-2	TRBD2	TRBJ2-7	-	TGTGCCAGCAGCGGTTGGACGGGGGGCTCCTACGAGCAGTACTTC	CASSGWTGGSYEQYF
TRBV5-1	-	TRBJ1-1	-	TGCGCCAGCAGCCCCCCCCGGGGCCCCACTCGAACTGAAGCTTTCTTT	CASSPPRGPTRTEAFF
TRBV11-2	-	TRBJ2-1	once	TGTGCCAGCAGCTTAAAGTCCGGGGCAGGGCAGTTCTTC	CASSLKSGAGQFF
TRBV7-6	-	TRBJ2-3	-	TGTGCCAGCAGCTTAGGAAGCTTAAACACAGATACGCAGTATTTT	CASSLGSLNTDTQYF
TRBV6-6	-	TRBJ1-2	few	TGTGCCAGCACACAAAGAGGGGTGAACTATGGCTACACCTTC	CASTQRGVNYGYTF
TRBV10-3	TRBD1	TRBJ2-3	once	TGTGCCATCAGAAGACCCTCACAGGGGCCAGAAGGAGATACGCAGTATTTT	CAIRRPSQGPEGDTQYF
TRBV6-4	-	TRBJ2-1	-	TGTGCCAGCAGTGTCGCCAGGGGTTCGGGCAATGAGCAGTTCTTC	CASSVARGSGNEQFF
TRBV2	TRBD1	TRBJ2-5	few	TGTGCCAGCAGTGAGAGGCACAGGGGCCAAGAGACCCAGTACTTC	CASSERHRGQETQYF
TRBV6-5	-	TRBJ2-1	-	TGTGCCAGCAGTGTAGCCAGTGAGCAGTTCTTC	CASSVASEQFF
TRBV7-9	TRBD1	TRBJ2-7	-	TGTGCCAGCGAATTACAGGGGTTTCACGAGCAGTACTTC	CASELQGFHEQYF
TRBV30	TRBD1	TRBJ2-7	-	TGTGCCTGGAGTCTGGGACAGGACTACGAGCAGTACTTC	CAWSLGQDYEQYF
TRBV9	TRBD2	TRBJ2-5	-	TGTGCCAGCAGCGGAAGCGGGAGAATCGAGACCCAGTACTTC	CASSGSGRIETQYF
TRBV9	TRBD1	TRBJ1-6	few	TGTGCCAGCAGCGTAGAGGACAGGGATCCCCTCCACTTT	CASSVEDRDPLHF
TRBV18	TRBD1	TRBJ2-7	-	TGTGCCAGCTCACCAGCTATTTCTACAGGGGGCGGAACCTACGAGCAGTACTTC	CASSPAISTGGGTYEQYF
TRBV7-8	-	TRBJ1-2	-	TGTGCCAGCAGGCTCTTGGAAGGGTTAGGCTACACCTTC	CASRLLEGLGYTF
TRBV30	-	TRBJ2-7	once	TGTGCCTGGAGTGCGAGGGGCGAGCAGTACTTC	CAWSARGEQYF
TRBV19	TRBD1	TRBJ2-7	-	TGTGCCAGTAGTTACAGGGGAGAGAAGTCCTACGAGCAGTACTTC	CASSYRGEKSYEQYF
TRBV13	TRBD2	TRBJ2-3	-	TGTGCCAGCAGCTACGGACTAGCGGGGGGTTTCACAGATACGCAGTATTTT	CASSYGLAGGFTDTQYF
TRBV6-9	-	TRBJ1-2	-	TGTGCCAGCAAGACGGGGGGCGCGGGTGCTGGCTACACCTTC	CASKTGGAGAGYTF
TRBV14	TRBD1	TRBJ1-6	-	TGTGCCAGCAGCCAAGGACGGACAGGGAGGGATTCACCCCTCCACTTT	CASSQGRTGRDSPLHF
TRBV11-2	TRBD2	TRBJ2-5	-	TGTGCCAGCAGCTTAGCCCAGACTAGCGGGGGAGAGACCCAGTACTTC	CASSLAQTSGGETQYF
TRBV27	-	TRBJ2-2	-	TGTGCCAGCAGTTTTATAGGAGGGAGAGGGACCGGGGAGCTGTTTTTT	CASSFIGGRGTGELFF
TRBV6-5	-	TRBJ1-1	-	TGTGCCAGCAGTGATTCGCGAGTTCACACTGAAGCTTTCTTT	CASSDSRVHTEAFF
TRBV2	-	TRBJ2-7	once	TGTGCCAGCAGCCCAGCCTACGAGCAGTACTTC	CASSPAYEQYF
TRBV7-2	TRBD1	TRBJ1-2	many	TGTGCCAGCAGCGGGACAGAAGCTAACTATGGCTACACCTTC	CASSGTEANYGYTF
TRBV7-9	-	TRBJ2-2	-	TGTGCCAGCAGCTTAGTCAGGGTATTGACCGGGGAGCTGTTTTTT	CASSLVRVLTGELFF
TRBV9	-	TRBJ1-1	-	TGTGCCAGCAGCGTAGCCGGGCCAGACCCTGAAGCTTTCTTT	CASSVAGPDPEAFF
TRBV19	TRBD1	TRBJ2-7	-	TGTGCCAGTAGCCTCGGGACAGGGGTCCACGAGCAGTACTTC	CASSLGTGVHEQYF
TRBV5-5	-	TRBJ1-1	-	TGTGCCAGCAGCTTGGGGGCAGCCCCTGAAGCTTTCTTT	CASSLGAAPEAFF
TRBV25-1	-	TRBJ2-7	-	TGTGCCAGCAGTCGAGGGGGGTCGGACGAGCAGTACTTC	CASSRGGSDEQYF
TRBV7-6	TRBD1	TRBJ1-2	-	TGTGCCAGCAGCTTAGCGGGACAGGACAACTATGGCTACACCTTC	CASSLAGQDNYGYTF
TRBV6-6	-	TRBJ2-7	-	TGTGCCAGCAGTTACTACAGGGGAGGGTCCTACGAGCAGTACTTC	CASSYYRGGSYEQYF
TRBV2	TRBD2	TRBJ2-3	-	TGTGCCAGCAGTGAAGCTTTAGGACTAGCGGGACCAACAGATACGCAGTATTTT	CASSEALGLAGPTDTQYF
TRBV27	TRBD1	TRBJ2-2	-	TGTGCCAGCAGTTTAGGGACAGGGCGGACCGGGGAGCTGTTTTTT	CASSLGTGRTGELFF